The source of this T cell receptor (beta chain) is a study of monozygotic twins with inflammatory bowel disease. Each of TCRalpha and TCRbeta cDNA went through two nested PCRs, lasting approximately 16 and 10 cycles. TCRdb reprocessed the 5' RACE reads and stores each CDR3 protein as one record, lacking DNA. The table for this sample gives about 330,000 distinct CDR3 sequences. The sample was blood. This TCR was recovered from a human donor with ulcerative colitis or Crohn's disease, or a healthy co-twin of an affected twin (not recorded which).

CDR3 sequence reads: CASSLSLRGGQYF. This rearrangement joins TRBV12-3 or TRBV12-4 to TRBJ2-7; the TCRdb D gene call, TRBD1, has no DNA to confirm it. The CDR3 sequence is 13 residues long.